Sequencing of this T cell receptor beta chain was carried out in a study of beta chain features in type 1 diabetes. Of the isolated RNA, all was reverse transcribed, and so the sequenced material was expressed TCRB transcripts. Produced via immunoSEQ multiplex PCR; TCRdb's table is partial and in-frame only. In the table there are about 320,000 clones, about 14% of which are singletons. Findings and caveats of the study: Across patients, naive, central memory and Treg TCRB repertoires exhibited apparently greater similarity than was observed across healthy donors. High TCR expression in some cells could lead to their over-representation in cDNA sequencing. Diminished insertions and augmented deletions at VDJ junctions characterized type 1 diabetes patients.

A remark on this clone: Its matching antigen is unknown.

CDR3 length: 15 residues. Germline CDR1 and CDR2: MNHEY and SVGAGI. Trimming at V came to 6 bases and at J to 6 bases, leaving 11 bases not matched to a gene. The rearrangement uses TRBV6-5 and TRBJ1-5, with TRBD1 matching over 7 bases. The origin of this receptor is a young man in good health. The sample taken for sequencing was central memory CD4+ T cells from blood. The CDR3, as DNA: TGTGCCAGCAGCGTTAATGACAGGGTTGGTCAGCCCCAGCATTTT. Amino acid sequence: CASSVNDRVGQPQHF.